This T cell receptor (beta chain) comes out of a study of CXCR3-negative and CXCR3-positive naive CD8 T cells. Study-level points and caveats: For CXCR3-positive naive cells, TRB CDR3s were more hydrophobic than those of CXCR3-negative naive cells.

This clonotype shows up as medium-sized by frequency. Its target is unknown. UMI-labeled TRB cDNA libraries were prepared by 5' RACE. TCRdb re-called the 5' RACE reads and shows each CDR3 protein once, DNA omitted. The table for this sample gives about 6,400 distinct CDR3 sequences. Material for sequencing was naive CXCR3+ CD8+ T cells from blood. The subset here: CD45RO-CCR7+CD27+CD95- naive CD8+ T cells expressing CXCR3 (TNR3+). The sequence derives from a human donor in good health. Some clones in this sample may be carry-over from other donors' samples.

The CDR3 is CSAIDSNPNGYTF. This chain connects TRBV20-1 to TRBJ1-2; TCRdb returns TRBD1, unconfirmable since there is no DNA. The CDR3 is made up of 13 amino acids. The germline V gene has CDR1 DFQATT and CDR2 SNEGSKA (reference sequence).